This T cell receptor beta chain was identified during a study of T cell responses to AZD1222 COVID-19 vaccine. The study, taken as a whole, reports: Unmutated variant regions reportedly attract nearly half of all spike-specific TCRs. Along spike, vaccine-associated CD4 TCRs were found throughout, with dominance at 160-218 and 743-854.

CDR1 and CDR2 from the germline V gene are LGHDT and YNNKEL (reference sequence). This CDR3 has 16 amino acids. V was clipped by 0 bases and J by 1 base, with 12 bases between them. On this clone: The antigen is not known.

Here immunoSEQ multiplex PCR was the method, and the copy in TCRdb shows in-frame clones only, minus some. The sample lists some 120,000 clones, about 89% occurring once. This receptor was taken from an adult in good health. The source was peripheral blood, collected on day 0 of AZD1222 vaccination. The chain employs TRBV3-1 (or the pseudogene TRBV3-2) and TRBJ1-1; D not resolved. CDR3 nucleotide sequence: TGTGCCAGCAGCCAAGATATAGGTTATGGGAACACTGAAGCTTTCTTT. Protein product: CASSQDIGYGNTEAFF.